What follows are 32 T cell receptor beta chains derived from one specimen sequenced in a study of cytomegalovirus exposure and HLA in healthy donors. TCRdb's table, derived via immunoSEQ multiplex PCR, lists solely in-frame clones and lacks some. The sample yields 150,000 to 200,000 clones, around nine tenths seen once. Material: PBMCs. Receptors were obtained from a man aged 18-30 years in good health and CMV-seropositive.

V usage is TRBV4-1 and J usage is TRBJ1-2; 7 bases are a match to TRBD1. V shed 3 bases and J 4 bases; nucleotides not matched to a gene: 8. CDR1 is MGHRA, CDR2 YSYEKL, per germline. The CDR3 length is 15 residues. The CDR3 protein is CASSQGPGQFYGYTF. The DNA of the CDR3 is TGCGCCAGCAGCCAGGGGCCGGGACAGTTCTATGGCTACACCTTC.

The chain combines TRBV6-1 with TRBJ1-5; 7 bases align to TRBD1. CDR3 length: 14 amino acids. The V gene's germline CDR1 is MNHNS and CDR2 SASEGT. The V gene end was trimmed by 6 bases and the J gene end by 3 bases; junction bases not matched to a gene: 5. Written as DNA, the CDR3 is TGTGCCAGCAGCGAGGGACAGCACAATCAGCCCCAGCATTTT. Encoded protein: CASSEGQHNQPQHF.

This clone has more than one count but fewer than ten. The chain combines TRBV7-3 with TRBJ2-3; 10 bases align to TRBD2. CDR1 and CDR2 (germline): SGHTA, FQGTGA. V gave up 0 bases and J gave up 9 bases; unmatched junction bases: 3. This CDR3 is built from 14 residues. Written as DNA, the CDR3 is TGTGCCAGCAGCTTAACAACTAGCGGGGAAACGCAGTATTTT. Protein: CASSLTTSGETQYF.

The CDR3 sequence is CASSFYISSPDTQYF. In DNA form, the CDR3 reads TGTGCCAGCAGCTTTTACATTAGCAGCCCGGATACGCAGTATTTT. V gene TRBV11-3 combines with J gene TRBJ2-3; D gene uncertain. Per germline, CDR1 SGHNT and CDR2 YENEEA. Trimming removed 3 bases at V and 6 bases at J, with 16 bases between. The CDR3 loop spans 15 amino acids.

The chain uses TRBV6-1 and TRBJ2-7; 7 nucleotides agree with TRBD2. V trimming: 5 bases; J trimming: 6 bases; junction bases outside the gene matches: 4. Germline CDR1 MNHNS, CDR2 SASEGT. This CDR3 spans 12 amino acids. For the CDR3, the DNA is TGTGCCAGCAGTTTGGGGGGGTCCGAGCAGTACTTC. Residues: CASSLGGSEQYF.

This clone was picked up one time. The V call is TRBV10-1, the J call TRBJ2-1, with 11 bases identical to TRBD2. Unmatched junction bases numbered 10, after V lost 5 bases and J lost 4 bases. Germline V gene lookup returns CDR1 WNHNN and CDR2 SYGVQD (reference sequence). This CDR3 spans 17 amino acids. The CDR3 DNA reads TGCGCCAGCAGTCCCCGGCGGGGACTAGCGGATTACAATGAGCAGTTCTTC. Its translation: CASSPRRGLADYNEQFF.

The V call is TRBV14, the J call TRBJ2-5; D is uncertain. Trimming pared 4 bases from V and 1 base from J, leaving 7 bases between. The CDR3 runs 13 residues. Germline V CDR1 and CDR2: SGHDN, FVKESK. The CDR3 here is CASSPRSQETQYF. Written as DNA, the CDR3 is TGTGCCAGCAGCCCCAGAAGCCAAGAGACCCAGTACTTC.

The chain couples TRBV5-1 to TRBJ2-1, with a possible D match to TRBD2 (5 bases). This CDR3 has 15 residues. In germline, CDR1 is SGHRS, CDR2 YFSETQ. V dropped 2 bases and J dropped 8 bases, with 17 bases sitting between them. The CDR3 is CASSLTGLEADEQFF. In DNA, the CDR3 is TGCGCCAGCAGCTTAACCGGGTTGGAGGCTGATGAGCAGTTCTTC. Filled out from reference TRBV5-1 and TRBJ2-1, the complete variable domain reads KAGVTQTPRYLIKTRGQQVTLSCSPISGHRSVSWYQQTPGQGLQFLFEYFSETQRNKGNFPGRFSGRQFSNSRSEMNVSTLELGDSALYLCASSLTGLEADEQFFGPGTRLTVL.

The V call is TRBV9, the J call TRBJ2-1, with D maybe TRBD2 (6 bases). The ends were cut back, 4 bases at V and 13 bases at J, with 21 bases in the middle. This CDR3 has 14 residues. CDR1 is SGDLS, CDR2 YYNGEE, per germline. CDR3 in DNA: TGTGCCAGCAGCACCCGGGGCGGGACCTCAACACAGTTCTTC. Translated: CASSTRGGTSTQFF.

The chain recombines TRBV7-3 with TRBJ2-1; 13 nucleotides align to TRBD2. V lost 5 bases and J lost 7; bases outside the gene matches: 5. The germline V gene has CDR1 SGHTA and CDR2 FQGTGA. The CDR3 runs to 15 residues. CDR3 sequence (DNA): TGTGCCAGCAGCCCGGGACTAGCGGGGAGGAATGAGCAGTTCTTC. The encoded protein is CASSPGLAGRNEQFF.

The rearrangement joins TRBV5-5 to TRBJ1-2; no clear D gene. Per germline, CDR1 SGHKS and CDR2 YYEKEE (reference sequence). The CDR3 consists of 13 residues. Trimming cost V 1 base and J 4 bases, with 8 bases left between them. CDR3 DNA sequence: TGTGCCAGCAGCTTGAACAGTGCCTATGGCTACACCTTC. It codes for CASSLNSAYGYTF.

V gene TRBV7-9 combines with J gene TRBJ2-6; 8 bases agree with TRBD1. The CDR3 loop spans 18 amino acids. V dropped 5 bases and J dropped 0; count of bases not matched to a gene: 9. The germline V gene encodes CDR1 SEHNR and CDR2 FQNEAQ (reference sequence). This chain's CDR3 is CASSQQGTGGSGANVLTF. The CDR3 coding sequence is TGTGCCAGCAGCCAACAGGGTACAGGGGGCTCTGGGGCCAACGTCCTGACTTTC.

This clone was observed a single time. V usage is TRBV13 and J usage is TRBJ1-2; 7 bases fit TRBD1. Germline V gene lookup returns CDR1 PRHDT and CDR2 FYEKMQ (reference sequence). V gave up 0 bases and J gave up 4 bases; unmatched junction bases: 5. The CDR3 contains 15 residues. In DNA, the CDR3 is TGTGCCAGCAGCTTAGGACAGGGGATGGGCTATGGCTACACCTTC. Protein: CASSLGQGMGYGYTF.

The chain uses TRBV4-1 and TRBJ2-2, with a tentative D call TRBD1 (6 bases). The CDR3 has 18 amino acids. Trimming cost V 4 bases and J 1 base, with 19 bases left between them. The germline CDR1 and CDR2 sequences are MGHRA and YSYEKL. CDR3: CASSPQHRDNQNTGELFF. The CDR3 DNA follows: TGCGCCAGCAGCCCCCAGCACCGGGACAACCAGAACACCGGGGAGCTGTTTTTT.

The chain has TRBV2 and TRBJ2-5, with D possibly matching TRBD2 (5 bases). This CDR3 region has 11 residues. Looked up from germline, CDR1 is SNHLY and CDR2 is FYNNEI. Trimming shortened V by 6 bases and J by 10 bases, and 12 bases separated the two germline ends. The CDR3 DNA follows: TGTGCCAGCAGCCCTCGTGGGAGCCAGTACTTC. As protein: CASSPRGSQYF.

V gene TRBV27 combines with J gene TRBJ2-7; 12 bases agree with TRBD2. The CDR3 has 15 amino acids. In germline, CDR1 is MNHEY, CDR2 SMNVEV (reference sequence). With V trimmed by 0 bases and J by 6 bases, 3 bases remained unmatched. The CDR3 nucleotides read TGTGCCAGCAGTTTATCACTAGCGGGAGGAACCGAGCAGTACTTC. It codes for CASSLSLAGGTEQYF.

The chain carries TRBV27 and TRBJ1-2, with 7 bases matching TRBD1. CDR3 length: 14 residues. The J segment lost 4 bases and the V segment lost 4 bases, leaving 6 bases of the junction unmatched. The germline CDR1 and CDR2 sequences are MNHEY and SMNVEV (reference sequence). The CDR3 is CASSSDRSFYGYTF. The CDR3 region has the DNA TGTGCCAGCAGTTCGGACAGGTCTTTCTATGGCTACACCTTC.

This clone was seen only a few times. Here the CDR3 DNA reads TGTGCCAGCTCTCCGCGGGACGCTGACTATGGCTACACCTTC. Translation gives CASSPRDADYGYTF. The chain uses TRBV18 and TRBJ1-2, with a weak D call TRBD1 (5 bases). Trimming stripped 6 bases from V and 3 bases from J, with 14 bases between. Germline V gene data show CDR1 as KGHSH and CDR2 as LQKENI. The CDR3 totals 14 residues.

The chain combines TRBV23-1 with TRBJ2-7; 11 nucleotides line up with TRBD2. TRBV23-1 is an open reading frame whose function is uncertain. The V gene end was trimmed by 3 bases and the J gene end by 0 bases; junction bases not matched to a gene: 7. This CDR3 is 17 amino acids long. The CDR3, as DNA: TGCGCCAGCAGTCAGCTAGCGGGAGGACGTTACTCCTACGAGCAGTACTTC. Translating gives CASSQLAGGRYSYEQYF.

The gene calls are TRBV5-4 and TRBJ1-2, with 8 positions matching TRBD1. CDR3 length equals 14 residues. Looked up from germline, CDR1 is SGHNT and CDR2 is YYREEE (reference sequence). The J segment lost 4 bases and the V segment lost 4 bases, leaving 6 bases of the junction unmatched. CDR3 loop: CASSDRGNIYGYTF. The CDR3 bases are TGTGCCAGCAGCGACAGGGGTAACATCTATGGCTACACCTTC. Supplemented by reference TRBV5-4 and TRBJ1-2, the full variable domain reads ETGVTQSPTHLIKTRGQQVTLRCSSQSGHNTVSWYQQALGQGPQFIFQYYREEENGRGNFPPRFSGLQFPNYSSELNVNALELDDSALYLCASSDRGNIYGYTFGSGTRLTVV.

This chain joins TRBV5-1 and TRBJ2-2, with 11 positions matching TRBD2. Germline CDR1 SGHRS, CDR2 YFSETQ. The V gene end was trimmed by 5 bases and the J gene end by 6 bases; junction bases not matched to a gene: 6. CDR3 size: 15 residues. The CDR3 DNA is TGCGCCAGCAGTACTAGCGGGAGCGTCCCCGGGGAGCTGTTTTTT. Amino acids: CASSTSGSVPGELFF.

This chain connects TRBV5-4 to TRBJ1-2, with TRBD1 identical over 9 bases. The CDR3 runs to 15 residues. Germline-derived CDR1 and CDR2 are SGHNT and YYREEE (reference sequence). Trimming removed 2 bases from V and 6 bases from J; junction bases left unmatched: 8. The CDR3 loop is CASSLNPGQGDGYTF. The DNA of the CDR3 is TGTGCCAGCAGCTTAAATCCGGGACAGGGTGATGGCTACACCTTC.

The chain has TRBV28 and TRBJ2-2; TRBD1 aligns across 9 bases. Per germline, CDR1 MDHEN and CDR2 SYDVKM. V dropped 8 bases and J dropped 2; count of bases not matched to a gene: 6. The CDR3 is 15 residues long. Here the CDR3 reads CASARDRVNTGELFF. For the CDR3, the DNA is TGTGCCAGCGCCAGGGACAGGGTTAACACCGGGGAGCTGTTTTTT.

The chain recombines TRBV9 with TRBJ2-7; 12 nucleotides agree with TRBD2. V trimming: 4 bases; J trimming: 7 bases; junction bases outside the gene matches: 6. The CDR3 totals 14 residues. Germline CDR1 is SGDLS and CDR2 is YYNGEE. DNA for the CDR3: TGTGCCAGCAGCCCAGACGGACTAGCGGGAGAGCAGTACTTC. The encoded protein is CASSPDGLAGEQYF.

The chain uses TRBV11-2 and TRBJ2-2; TRBD2 aligns across 8 bases. V trimming: 1 base; J trimming: 4 bases; junction bases outside the gene matches: 8. The CDR3 is 17 residues long. The V gene's germline CDR1 is SGHAT and CDR2 FQNNGV. CDR3 DNA: TGTGCCAGCAGCTTAGTACGGGAGGGCCTGGGCACCGGGGAGCTGTTTTTT. Translation gives CASSLVREGLGTGELFF.

The J gene is TRBJ2-7, the V gene TRBV19; TRBD1 might be the D (6 bases). The CDR3 is 14 residues long. Trimming shortened V by 5 bases and J by 0 bases, and 11 bases separated the two germline ends. The germline gives CDR1 LNHDA, CDR2 SQIVND (reference sequence). The CDR3 spells CASSGRGHSYEQYF. DNA of the CDR3: TGTGCCAGTAGTGGCAGGGGCCACTCCTACGAGCAGTACTTC.

This clone was counted a few times. V and J are TRBV2 and TRBJ1-2; 7 bases agree with TRBD1. In germline, CDR1 is SNHLY, CDR2 FYNNEI. With V trimmed by 5 bases and J by 3 bases, 6 bases remained unmatched. The CDR3 contains 14 residues. CDR3 nucleotide sequence: TGTGCCAGCAGTCGACAGGGAAACTACTATGGCTACACCTTC. The encoded protein is CASSRQGNYYGYTF.

CDR3: CASSLAPWAAEAFF. The DNA of the CDR3 is TGTGCCAGCAGCTTAGCTCCTTGGGCCGCGGAAGCTTTCTTT. This chain links TRBV11-2 with TRBJ1-1, with no clear D. Trimming took 1 base from V and 8 from J, leaving 14 bases between them. Germline V gives CDR1 SGHAT, CDR2 FQNNGV. CDR3 length: 14 amino acids. The variable domain in full, completed from reference TRBV11-2 and TRBJ1-1, reads EAGVAQSPRYKIIEKRQSVAFWCNPISGHATLYWYQQILGQGPKLLIQFQNNGVVDDSQLPKDRFSAERLKGVDSTLKIQPAKLEDSAVYLCASSLAPWAAEAFFGQGTRLTVV.

The chain carries TRBV18 and TRBJ2-7, with a tentative D call TRBD2 (6 bases). Trimming removed 3 bases at V and 3 bases at J, with 12 bases between. The CDR3 has 14 amino acids. CDR1 and CDR2 (germline): KGHSH, LQKENI. The CDR3 region is CASSPRRDGYEQYF. CDR3 bases: TGTGCCAGCTCACCGAGGCGGGATGGCTACGAGCAGTACTTC.

The chain joins TRBV30 to TRBJ2-3, with 14 bases identical to TRBD2. The germline V gene has CDR1 GTSNPN and CDR2 SVGIG (reference sequence). This CDR3 comprises 19 residues. V lost 1 base to trimming and J lost 2 bases; unmatched junction nucleotides: 11. In nucleotides, the CDR3 is TGTGCCTGGAGTGCGGGACTAGCGGGAGTACGCACGGACACAGATACGCAGTATTTT. Protein sequence: CAWSAGLAGVRTDTDTQYF.

The chain employs TRBV7-8 and TRBJ2-7; 7 bases are shared with TRBD2. Germline CDR1 is SGHVS and CDR2 is FQNEAQ. The CDR3 is made up of 18 amino acids. V dropped 4 bases and J dropped 2; count of bases not matched to a gene: 17. The CDR3 region is CASSSHRWGGAPTYEQYF. The CDR3 DNA reads TGTGCCAGCAGCTCACATAGGTGGGGGGGAGCCCCCACCTACGAGCAGTACTTC.

A single count supports this clone. V is TRBV6-5 and J is TRBJ1-1; unclear D gene. Trimming took off 4 bases at V and 0 bases at J, with 6 bases between the two ends. Germline loops: CDR1 MNHEY, CDR2 SVGAGI. The CDR3 loop spans 13 amino acids. Here the CDR3 reads CASSSRVNTEAFF. The CDR3 DNA follows: TGTGCCAGCAGTTCTCGGGTGAACACTGAAGCTTTCTTT.